Listed here are 30 T cell receptor beta chains from one sample, sequenced in a study of OX40 agonist ivuxolimab in advanced cancers. Here immunoSEQ multiplex PCR was the method, and the copy in TCRdb shows in-frame clones only, minus some. The data hold approximately 76,000 clones, with 75% to 90% observed a single time. The sequences come from CD4+ or CD8+ T cells sorted from blood, collected in a trial of the OX40 agonist ivuxolimab. The receptors here all came from an adult with an advanced solid tumor such as melanoma, head and neck, liver or kidney cancer.

This CDR3 reads CASSLHRGTSITDTQYF. CDR3 nucleotide sequence: TGCGCCAGCAGCTTGCACAGGGGGACATCGATTACAGATACGCAGTATTTT. This chain connects TRBV5-1 to TRBJ2-3; 8 bases map to TRBD1. V was clipped by 1 base and J by 3 bases; unmatched bases: 10. Germline values: CDR1 SGHRS, CDR2 YFSETQ. The CDR3 spans 17 residues.

The sample holds a few counts of this clone. V is TRBV19 and J is TRBJ2-7; 10 nucleotides line up with TRBD1. The V and J ends lost 5 bases and 5 bases, in that order; junction bases with no gene match: 9. The germline gives CDR1 LNHDA, CDR2 SQIVND (reference sequence). This CDR3 contains 15 residues. The CDR3 DNA reads as TGTGCCAGTAGTCCCGGGACAGGGGCCCCTAACGAGCAGTACTTC. It yields the protein CASSPGTGAPNEQYF.

This clone was picked up one time. The chain recombines TRBV4-3 with TRBJ2-5, with 8 bases fitting TRBD1. The V and J ends lost 0 bases and 1 base, in that order; junction bases with no gene match: 7. Germline values: CDR1 LGHNA, CDR2 YSLEER. The CDR3 has 17 amino acids. In nucleotides, the CDR3 is TGCGCCAGCAGCCAAGATATGGTACAGGGGGGCCAAGAGACCCAGTACTTC. Translation gives CASSQDMVQGGQETQYF.

The V call is TRBV14, the J call TRBJ1-3; D remains unclear. The V and J ends lost 1 base and 0 bases respectively, with 7 bases between them. Germline CDR1 and CDR2: SGHDN and FVKESK. The CDR3 is made up of 15 amino acids. In DNA, the CDR3 is TGTGCCAGCAGCCAAGTGGTCTCCTCTGGAAACACCATATATTTT. Encoded protein: CASSQVVSSGNTIYF. Using reference TRBV14 and TRBJ1-3 for the parts outside the CDR3, the full variable domain is EAGVTQFPSHSVIEKGQTVTLRCDPISGHDNLYWYRRVMGKEIKFLLHFVKESKQDESGMPNNRFLAERTGGTYSTLKVQPAELEDSGVYFCASSQVVSSGNTIYFGEGSWLTVV.

The chain has TRBV27 and TRBJ2-7; tentatively, D is TRBD2 (5 bases). V lost 5 bases to trimming and J lost 3 bases, with 11 bases between them. Germline CDR1 reads MNHEY; CDR2 reads SMNVEV (reference sequence). The CDR3 runs to 13 residues. The DNA for the CDR3 is TGTGCCAGCAGTACCCTAGGGAGCTACGAGCAGTACTTC. This translates into CASSTLGSYEQYF.

This chain uses TRBV27 with TRBJ1-5; 7 bases are a match to TRBD1. Germline V lookup: CDR1 MNHEY, CDR2 SMNVEV (reference sequence). The length of the CDR3 is 15 residues. V was pared by 6 bases and J by 4 bases, with 9 bases of the junction left unmatched. CDR3 in DNA: TGTGCCAGCAGGGCAAAAGGGGGCTGGAATCAGCCCCAGCATTTT. This gives the protein CASRAKGGWNQPQHF.

CDR3 DNA sequence: TGTGCCAGCAGCTTGCTAGGACAGGGGAATGGTGAGCAGTTCTTC. Protein sequence: CASSLLGQGNGEQFF. The chain carries TRBV7-6 and TRBJ2-1; 9 bases map to TRBD1. J lost 9 bases, V lost 3 bases, and 9 bases had no gene match. Germline V gene sequence: CDR1 SGHVS, CDR2 FNYEAQ. The CDR3 length is 15 residues.

This rearrangement joins TRBV19 to TRBJ1-5; 7 bases are a match to TRBD1. The germline gives CDR1 LNHDA, CDR2 SQIVND (reference sequence). With 4 bases clipped from V and 1 base from J, the junction kept 16 bases outside the gene matches. CDR3 size: 19 residues. CDR3 sequence: CASSRTGIDLAPSNQPQHF. The CDR3 DNA reads TGTGCCAGTAGTAGGACAGGTATTGACCTTGCGCCCAGCAATCAGCCCCAGCATTTT.

The V and J genes are TRBV2 and TRBJ1-2; D gene ambiguous. Germline CDR1 SNHLY, CDR2 FYNNEI. Trimming pared 4 bases from V and 7 bases from J, leaving 16 bases between. This CDR3 spans 14 amino acids. CDR3 region: CASSADGPPIGYTF. CDR3 DNA: TGTGCCAGCAGTGCTGACGGGCCGCCTATTGGCTACACCTTC.

The chain links TRBV9 to TRBJ2-7; D may be TRBD1 (6 bases). Germline V lookup: CDR1 SGDLS, CDR2 YYNGEE. The length of the CDR3 is 17 residues. The ends were cut back, 4 bases at V and 3 bases at J, with 23 bases in the middle. This chain's CDR3 is CASSPRTRAGANYEQYF. CDR3 DNA: TGTGCCAGCAGCCCACGAACCCGGGCAGGGGCGAACTACGAGCAGTACTTC.

This chain links TRBV9 with TRBJ2-2; 12 bases match TRBD2. The CDR3 runs 16 residues. V dropped 0 bases and J dropped 6; count of bases not matched to a gene: 3. Germline loops: CDR1 SGDLS, CDR2 YYNGEE. CDR3 in DNA: TGTGCCAGCAGCGTAGCTGCTAGCGGGGGGGCCGGGGAGCTGTTTTTT. This sequence encodes CASSVAASGGAGELFF.

The J gene is TRBJ2-1, the V gene TRBV7-9, with 9 bases that match TRBD2. V was clipped by 5 bases and J by 9 bases; unmatched bases: 11. Germline-derived CDR1 and CDR2 are SEHNR and FQNEAQ (reference sequence). CDR3 length equals 15 residues. CDR3 bases: TGTGCCAGCAGCAAGGGGCGGGCTAGCGGGACTGAGCAGTTCTTC. It translates to CASSKGRASGTEQFF.

This chain connects TRBV10-2 to TRBJ2-5, with a weak D call TRBD2 (5 bases). The germline gives CDR1 WSHSY, CDR2 SAAADI. The CDR3 totals 16 residues. V was pared by 2 bases and J by 4 bases, with 17 bases between. CDR3 amino acids: CASSEAISGLTETQYF. Written as DNA, the CDR3 is TGCGCCAGCAGTGAGGCAATTAGTGGACTCACAGAGACCCAGTACTTC.

Points on this clone: Within the sample, other DNA sequences also encode this same CDR3. The DNA for the CDR3 is TGTGCCAGCAGCGAGGGGAGCAATCAGCCCCAGCATTTT. Translated, it gives CASSEGSNQPQHF. The chain uses TRBV6-1 and TRBJ1-5; weak D call: TRBD1 (5 bases). Deletions cut 6 bases from V and 1 base from J, with 7 bases between. The CDR3 is 13 amino acids. The germline CDR1 and CDR2 sequences are MNHNS and SASEGT.

The J gene is TRBJ2-3, the V gene TRBV4-2; 8 nucleotides align to TRBD2. Per the germline V gene, CDR1 is LGHNA and CDR2 is YNFKEQ. This CDR3 has 15 residues. Trimming at V came to 5 bases and at J to 1 base, leaving 5 bases not matched to a gene. CDR3 bases: TGTGCCAGCAGCACCCGGGGGGGCGGCACAGATACGCAGTATTTT. Amino acid sequence: CASSTRGGGTDTQYF.

This clone was observed once. V is TRBV6-1 and J is TRBJ2-7; 8 bases match TRBD1. From germline, CDR1 is MNHNS and CDR2 SASEGT. There are 14 residues in the CDR3. The V gene end was trimmed by 6 bases and the J gene end by 3 bases; junction bases not matched to a gene: 7. The CDR3: CASRGRGRGYEQYF. The CDR3 DNA reads TGTGCCAGCAGAGGCAGGGGGCGCGGCTACGAGCAGTACTTC.

This clone appeared once. The chain links TRBV7-2 to TRBJ2-7; 10 bases are a match to TRBD1. The junction had 15 bases not matched to a gene; V was cut back by 2 bases and J by 2 bases. This CDR3 contains 19 residues. The germline V gene encodes CDR1 SGHTA and CDR2 FQGNSA. The CDR3 is CASSLFAPGTGDRTYEQYF. The CDR3 bases are TGTGCCAGCAGCTTATTTGCCCCTGGGACAGGGGATCGAACCTACGAGCAGTACTTC.

The chain's CDR3 is CASSLEATGTYEQYF. The CDR3 bases are TGTGCCAGCAGCTTAGAAGCGACAGGGACCTACGAGCAGTACTTC. The rearrangement joins TRBV11-2 to TRBJ2-7; 7 bases are a match to TRBD1. V gave up 0 bases and J gave up 2 bases; unmatched junction bases: 4. The CDR3 totals 15 residues. CDR1 and CDR2 from the germline V gene are SGHAT and FQNNGV.

The rearrangement uses TRBV2 and TRBJ2-1; 13 nucleotides align to TRBD2. J gave up 7 bases and V 5 bases, and 2 bases lay outside the gene matches. This CDR3 has 14 amino acids. Germline V CDR1 and CDR2: SNHLY, FYNNEI. CDR3: CASSTSGRGNEQFF. Written as DNA, the CDR3 is TGTGCCAGCAGTACTAGCGGGAGGGGGAATGAGCAGTTCTTC. Full variable domain (outside the CDR3, taken from reference TRBV2 and TRBJ2-1): EPEVTQTPSHQVTQMGQEVILRCVPISNHLYFYWYRQILGQKVEFLVSFYNNEISEKSEIFDDQFSVERPDGSNFTLKIRSTKLEDSAMYFCASSTSGRGNEQFFGPGTRLTVL.

The chain employs TRBV27 and TRBJ2-3; D is uncertain. CDR1 is MNHEY, CDR2 SMNVEV, per germline (reference sequence). V lost 2 bases, J lost 1 base, and 7 bases lay in between. The CDR3 sequence is 14 residues long. The CDR3 reads CASSLMSGTDTQYF. The CDR3 DNA follows: TGTGCCAGCAGTTTAATGAGTGGCACAGATACGCAGTATTTT.

This sequence joins TRBV5-1 and TRBJ1-2, with D uncertain. V lost 0 bases and J 0 bases, leaving 6 bases between the germline ends. CDR1 SGHRS and CDR2 YFSETQ come from the germline V gene. The length of the CDR3 is 14 residues. The CDR3 spells CASSLDQPNYGYTF. The DNA for the CDR3 is TGCGCCAGCAGCTTGGATCAACCTAACTATGGCTACACCTTC.

The genes are TRBV6-1 and TRBJ2-7; D gene uncertain. Germline V lookup: CDR1 MNHNS, CDR2 SASEGT. This CDR3 region has 12 residues. V gave up 2 bases and J gave up 7 bases, with 9 bases separating them. The CDR3 DNA follows: TGTGCCAGCAGTGAAACCCAACGGGAGCAGTACTTC. It specifies CASSETQREQYF.

This sequence joins TRBV28 and TRBJ1-2, with TRBD1 identical over 8 bases. CDR1 MDHEN and CDR2 SYDVKM come from the germline V gene. The J segment lost 6 bases and the V segment lost 6 bases, leaving 9 bases of the junction unmatched. CDR3 length: 14 amino acids. CDR3: CASRPGQGGNGYTF. DNA of the CDR3: TGTGCCAGCAGACCCGGACAGGGAGGAAATGGCTACACCTTC.

The count of this clone is one. The V and J genes are TRBV7-2 and TRBJ1-1; D ambiguous. V was trimmed by 1 base and J by 0 bases, leaving 0 bases between them. The germline V gene has CDR1 SGHTA and CDR2 FQGNSA. The CDR3 sequence is 12 residues long. The CDR3 spells CASSLVNTEAFF. For the CDR3, the DNA is TGTGCCAGCAGCTTAGTGAACACTGAAGCTTTCTTT.

The rearrangement uses TRBV27 and TRBJ2-1, with 14 bases aligning to TRBD2. Germline CDR1 reads MNHEY; CDR2 reads SMNVEV (reference sequence). J lost 2 bases, V lost 10 bases, and 13 bases had no gene match. This CDR3 contains 18 residues. CDR3 sequence reads: CATQFTRLAGGPYNEQFF. In nucleotides, the CDR3 is TGTGCCACCCAATTCACCAGACTAGCGGGAGGGCCCTACAATGAGCAGTTCTTC.

This clone was detected only once. The chain combines TRBV4-2 with TRBJ2-2, with D perhaps TRBD2 (5 bases). The germline CDR1 and CDR2 sequences are LGHNA and YNFKEQ. This CDR3 spans 16 amino acids. Deletions cut 1 base from V and 2 bases from J, with 11 bases between. This chain's CDR3 is CASSQGGEGNTGELFF. In nucleotides, the CDR3 is TGTGCCAGCAGCCAAGGGGGAGAGGGCAACACCGGGGAGCTGTTTTTT.

This chain connects TRBV6-5 to TRBJ2-2; D is unresolved. The germline V gene encodes CDR1 MNHEY and CDR2 SVGAGI. V lost 6 bases, J lost 0 bases, and 8 bases lay in between. The CDR3 spans 14 residues. The CDR3: CASSQRSNTGELFF. In nucleotides, the CDR3 is TGTGCCAGCAGCCAGCGATCGAACACCGGGGAGCTGTTTTTT.

The J gene is TRBJ2-7, the V gene TRBV14; D remains unclear. V was cut by 4 bases and J by 3 bases, with 13 bases left in between. Germline CDR1 is SGHDN and CDR2 is FVKESK. This CDR3 comprises 14 residues. The CDR3 DNA is TGTGCCAGCAGCCCCACCGCGGACCTCTACGAGCAGTACTTC. Protein: CASSPTADLYEQYF.

The gene calls are TRBV4-1 and TRBJ2-7; D might be TRBD1 (5 bases). The germline V and J ends were trimmed by 0 bases and 4 bases, with 7 bases remaining between them. This CDR3 has 13 residues. Germline V gene lookup returns CDR1 MGHRA and CDR2 YSYEKL. CDR3 DNA: TGCGCCAGCAGCCAAGATCAGGGATACGAGCAGTACTTC. It yields the protein CASSQDQGYEQYF.

A note on this clone: The same CDR3 is also encoded by other DNA sequences in this sample. The rearrangement joins TRBV5-1 to TRBJ1-3; unclear D gene. Germline V lookup: CDR1 SGHRS, CDR2 YFSETQ. V was pared by 0 bases and J by 3 bases, with 4 bases between. The CDR3 runs 13 residues. In DNA form, the CDR3 reads TGCGCCAGCAGCTTGGGTCTTGGAAACACCATATATTTT. Translation gives CASSLGLGNTIYF.